Shown below are 20 T cell receptor beta chains from a single sample sequenced in a study of T cells expressing NK-cell markers. TCRdb re-called the 5' RACE reads and catalogs CDR3 proteins one per entry, DNA excluded. Reported are around 260,000 distinct CDR3 sequences; the ten largest clones contain around 4.3%. The material sequenced was blood T cells: a sorted CD56 or NKG2C T cell subset, CD4+ or CD8+ T cells, or bulk PBMC T cells (not recorded which). All receptors come from a woman between 18 and 70 years old in good health.

The genes are TRBV20-1 and TRBJ2-3. The germline V gene has CDR1 DFQATT and CDR2 SNEGSKA (reference sequence). The CDR3 has 14 amino acids. The CDR3 sequence is CSARDSTSYGTQYF.

The chain carries TRBV27 and TRBJ1-1; the TCRdb D gene call, TRBD1, has no DNA to confirm it. The CDR3 spans 15 residues. CDR1 is MNHEY and CDR2 is SMNVEV in the germline V gene (reference sequence). The CDR3 loop reads CASSYSTRWGTEAFF.

The CDR3 loop is CSAQRSLNTGELFF. The chain is built from TRBV20-1 and TRBJ2-2. From germline, CDR1 is DFQATT and CDR2 SNEGSKA (reference sequence). This CDR3 has 14 residues.

The J gene is TRBJ1-3, the V gene TRBV10-1; without DNA, the TCRdb call of TRBD1 cannot be checked. This CDR3 spans 16 amino acids. CDR1 and CDR2 (germline): WNHNN, SYGVQD (reference sequence). CDR3 in amino acids: CASSDPGEHSGNTIYF.

Here the CDR3 reads CASSVYGHTEAFF. V usage is TRBV25-1 and J usage is TRBJ1-1. From germline, CDR1 is MGHDK and CDR2 SYGVNS. This CDR3 is built from 13 residues.

The chain carries TRBV20-1 and TRBJ2-5; TCRdb calls TRBD2, which cannot be checked without DNA. The germline V gene encodes CDR1 DFQATT and CDR2 SNEGSKA (reference sequence). This CDR3 region has 15 residues. CDR3 amino acids: CSAREGTSVKETQYF.

The chain recombines TRBV18 with TRBJ2-1. This CDR3 has 14 amino acids. Germline V gene lookup returns CDR1 KGHSH and CDR2 LQKENI. CDR3 sequence: CASSPPGLGDEQFF.

CDR3 amino acids: CASSRRARNTEAFF. The chain employs TRBV7-2 and TRBJ1-1. The CDR3 covers 14 residues. Germline CDR1 reads SGHTA; CDR2 reads FQGNSA.

The chain is built from TRBV20-1 and TRBJ1-4. CDR1 and CDR2 (germline): DFQATT, SNEGSKA (reference sequence). This CDR3 region has 14 residues. CDR3 residues: CSAKRAGPNEKLFF.

The V and J genes are TRBV5-6 and TRBJ1-5; absent DNA, TCRdb's TRBD1 call cannot be checked. Germline loops: CDR1 SGHDT, CDR2 YYEEEE. This CDR3 has 15 residues. The CDR3 loop is CASSPRGAVNQPQHF. Looking up the rest from reference TRBV5-6 and TRBJ1-5 gives the full variable domain: DAGVTQSPTHLIKTRGQQVTLRCSPKSGHDTVSWYQQALGQGPQFIFQYYEEEERQRGNFPDRFSGHQFPNYSSELNVNALLLGDSALYLCASSPRGAVNQPQHFGDGTRLSIL.

V is TRBV29-1 and J is TRBJ2-2. The CDR3 totals 11 residues. CDR1 and CDR2 (germline): SQVTM, ANQGSEA. CDR3 amino acids: CSVEGTGELFF.

This chain joins TRBV6-1 and TRBJ2-1; the TCRdb D gene call, TRBD1, has no DNA to confirm it. There are 13 residues in the CDR3. The germline V gene encodes CDR1 MNHNS and CDR2 SASEGT. CDR3 amino acids: CASRRVGGTEQFF.

The chain is built from TRBV23-1 and TRBJ2-3; no DNA is available, so the TRBD1 call from TCRdb remains unchecked. TRBV23-1 is placed among ORFs of uncertain function. The CDR3 consists of 17 residues. This chain's CDR3 is CASSPPGGTRHTDTQYF.

The rearrangement links TRBV5-1 to TRBJ2-3. This CDR3 spans 14 amino acids. From germline, CDR1 is SGHRS and CDR2 YFSETQ. The CDR3 sequence is CASSLGLALDTQYF.

The chain recombines TRBV7-2 with TRBJ2-7. Germline V CDR1 and CDR2: SGHTA, FQGNSA. The CDR3 is made up of 13 amino acids. CDR3 sequence reads: CASRSAASYEQYF.

The chain links TRBV4-2 to TRBJ2-5; the D gene TCRdb calls, TRBD2, cannot be checked with no DNA. Germline CDR1 reads LGHNA; CDR2 reads YNFKEQ. This CDR3 is built from 15 residues. CDR3 sequence reads: CASSHGLGVQETQYF.

V and J are TRBV29-1 and TRBJ2-7; the TRBD1 assignment by TCRdb is unverifiable without DNA. The CDR3 covers 18 residues. Looked up from germline, CDR1 is SQVTM and CDR2 is ANQGSEA. The CDR3 protein is CSVGGSGQGRRGSYEQYF.

This chain connects TRBV20-1 to TRBJ1-4; TCRdb proposes TRBD1, but this gene call is untestable without DNA. There are 14 residues in the CDR3. Germline V gene data show CDR1 as DFQATT and CDR2 as SNEGSKA (reference sequence). This CDR3 is CSARVADRAEKLFF.

The chain recombines TRBV4-3 with TRBJ1-4. The CDR3 totals 15 residues. Germline V gene data show CDR1 as LGHNA and CDR2 as YSLEER. CDR3 residues: CASSQDQDGYEKLFF.

The V and J genes are TRBV20-1 and TRBJ1-2; checking the TCRdb D call of TRBD1 is not possible without DNA. The CDR3 sequence is 13 residues long. Germline assignment: CDR1 DFQATT and CDR2 SNEGSKA (reference sequence). The chain's CDR3 is CSASAGADYGYTF.